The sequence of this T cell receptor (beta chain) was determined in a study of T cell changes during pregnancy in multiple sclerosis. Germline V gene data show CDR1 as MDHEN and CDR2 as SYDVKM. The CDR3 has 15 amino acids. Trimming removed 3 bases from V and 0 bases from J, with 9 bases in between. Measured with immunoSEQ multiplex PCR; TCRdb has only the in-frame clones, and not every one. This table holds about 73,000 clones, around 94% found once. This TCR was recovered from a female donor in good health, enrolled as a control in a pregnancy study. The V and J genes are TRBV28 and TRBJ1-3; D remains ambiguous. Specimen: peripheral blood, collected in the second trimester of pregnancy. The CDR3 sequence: CASSLEAPSGNTIYF. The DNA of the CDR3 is TGTGCCAGCAGTTTGGAGGCGCCCTCTGGAAACACCATATATTTT.